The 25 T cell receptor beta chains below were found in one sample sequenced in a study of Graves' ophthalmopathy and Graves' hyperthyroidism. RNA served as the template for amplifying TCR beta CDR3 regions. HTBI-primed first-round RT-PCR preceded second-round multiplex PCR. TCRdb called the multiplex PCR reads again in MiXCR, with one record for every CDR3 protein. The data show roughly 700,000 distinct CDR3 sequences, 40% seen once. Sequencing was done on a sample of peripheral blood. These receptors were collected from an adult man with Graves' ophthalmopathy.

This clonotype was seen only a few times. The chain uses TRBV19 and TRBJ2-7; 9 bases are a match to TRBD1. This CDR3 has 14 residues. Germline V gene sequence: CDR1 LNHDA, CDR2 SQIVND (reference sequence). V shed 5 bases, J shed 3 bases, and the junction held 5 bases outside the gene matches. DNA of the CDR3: TGTGCCAGTAGTCGACGACAGGGGGTCTACGAGCAGTACTTC. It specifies CASSRRQGVYEQYF.

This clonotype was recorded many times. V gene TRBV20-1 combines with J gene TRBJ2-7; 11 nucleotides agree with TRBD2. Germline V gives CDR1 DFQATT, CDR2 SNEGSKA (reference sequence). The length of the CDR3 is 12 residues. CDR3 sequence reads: CSAGTSGYEQYF. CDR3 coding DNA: TGCAGCGCCGGGACTAGCGGCTACGAGCAGTACTTC.

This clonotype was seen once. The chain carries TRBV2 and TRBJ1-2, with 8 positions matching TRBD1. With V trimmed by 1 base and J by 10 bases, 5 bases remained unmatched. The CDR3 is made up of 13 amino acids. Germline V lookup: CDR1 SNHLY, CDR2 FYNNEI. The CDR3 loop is CASSEGATGDYTF. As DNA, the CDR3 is TGTGCCAGCAGTGAAGGTGCGACAGGGGACTACACCTTC. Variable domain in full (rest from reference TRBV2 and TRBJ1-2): EPEVTQTPSHQVTQMGQEVILRCVPISNHLYFYWYRQILGQKVEFLVSFYNNEISEKSEIFDDQFSVERPDGSNFTLKIRSTKLEDSAMYFCASSEGATGDYTFGSGTRLTVV.

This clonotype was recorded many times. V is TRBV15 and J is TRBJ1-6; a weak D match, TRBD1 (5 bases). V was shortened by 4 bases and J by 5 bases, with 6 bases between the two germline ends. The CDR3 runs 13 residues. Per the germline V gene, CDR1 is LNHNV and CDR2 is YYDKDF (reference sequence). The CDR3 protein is CATSTGNNSPLHF. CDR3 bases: TGTGCCACCAGCACAGGGAATAATTCACCCCTCCACTTT.

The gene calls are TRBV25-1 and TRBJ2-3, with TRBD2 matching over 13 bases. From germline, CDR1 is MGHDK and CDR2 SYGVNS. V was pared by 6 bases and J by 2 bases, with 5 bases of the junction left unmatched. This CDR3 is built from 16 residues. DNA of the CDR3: TGTGCCAGCAGGACCGGGACTAGCGGGGTCACAGATACGCAGTATTTT. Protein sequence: CASRTGTSGVTDTQYF.

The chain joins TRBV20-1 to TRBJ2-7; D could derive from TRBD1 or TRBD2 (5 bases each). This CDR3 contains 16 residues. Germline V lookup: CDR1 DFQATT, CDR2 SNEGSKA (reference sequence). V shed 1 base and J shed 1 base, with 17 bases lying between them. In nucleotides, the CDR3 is TGCAGTGCTAGAGCCACAGGACTGCCTAATTCCTACGAGCAGTACTTC. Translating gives CSARATGLPNSYEQYF.

Written as DNA, the CDR3 is TGTGCCAGCAGTCCGGGTCCAAACTACTCTGGAAACACCATATATTTT. Translation gives CASSPGPNYSGNTIYF. V and J are TRBV9 and TRBJ1-3; D remains ambiguous. The CDR3 is 16 amino acids. CDR1 SGDLS and CDR2 YYNGEE come from the germline V gene. Trimming pared 5 bases from V and 0 bases from J, leaving 15 bases between.

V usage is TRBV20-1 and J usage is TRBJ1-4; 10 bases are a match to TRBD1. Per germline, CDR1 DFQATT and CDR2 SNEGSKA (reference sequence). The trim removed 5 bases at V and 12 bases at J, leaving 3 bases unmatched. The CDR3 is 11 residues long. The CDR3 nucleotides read TGCAGTGCTTCCGGGACAGGGGAACTGTTTTTT. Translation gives CSASGTGELFF.

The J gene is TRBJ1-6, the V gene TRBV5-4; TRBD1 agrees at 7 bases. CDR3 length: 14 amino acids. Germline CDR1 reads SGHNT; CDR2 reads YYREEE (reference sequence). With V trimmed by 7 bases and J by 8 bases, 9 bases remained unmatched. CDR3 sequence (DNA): TGTGCCAGCTCACCACGGGACAGTGATTCACCCCTCCACTTT. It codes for CASSPRDSDSPLHF. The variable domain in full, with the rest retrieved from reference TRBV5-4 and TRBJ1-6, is ETGVTQSPTHLIKTRGQQVTLRCSSQSGHNTVSWYQQALGQGPQFIFQYYREEENGRGNFPPRFSGLQFPNYSSELNVNALELDDSALYLCASSPRDSDSPLHFGNGTRLTVT.

CDR3 sequence reads: CASRVPGQGGQYF. CDR3 nucleotide sequence: TGTGCCAGCAGGGTTCCGGGACAGGGGGGCCAGTACTTC. The rearrangement uses TRBV10-3 and TRBJ2-5, with 11 nucleotides matching TRBD1. J gave up 10 bases and V 10 bases, and 11 bases lay outside the gene matches. The CDR3 spans 13 residues. Germline CDR1 ENHRY, CDR2 SYGVKD.

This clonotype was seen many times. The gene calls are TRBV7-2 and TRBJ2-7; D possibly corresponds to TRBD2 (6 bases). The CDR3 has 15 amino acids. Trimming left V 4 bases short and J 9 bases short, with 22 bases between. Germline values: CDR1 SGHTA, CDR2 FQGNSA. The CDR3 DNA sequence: TGTGCCAGCAGCTCCTATAGCGGAGACCTACGTGGGCAGTACTTC. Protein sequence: CASSSYSGDLRGQYF.

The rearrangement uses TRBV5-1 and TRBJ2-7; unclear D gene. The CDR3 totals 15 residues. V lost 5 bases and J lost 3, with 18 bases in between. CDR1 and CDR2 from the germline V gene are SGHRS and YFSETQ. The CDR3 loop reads CASREEASIFYEQYF. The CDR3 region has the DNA TGCGCCAGCAGGGAAGAGGCCAGTATCTTCTACGAGCAGTACTTC.

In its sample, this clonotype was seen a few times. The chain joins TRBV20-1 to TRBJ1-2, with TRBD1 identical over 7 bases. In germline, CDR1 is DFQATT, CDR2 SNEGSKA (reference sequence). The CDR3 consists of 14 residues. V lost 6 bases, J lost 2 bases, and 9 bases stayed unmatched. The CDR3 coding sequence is TGCAGTGCAAATAAGGGACAGACAAACTATGGCTACACCTTC. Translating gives CSANKGQTNYGYTF.

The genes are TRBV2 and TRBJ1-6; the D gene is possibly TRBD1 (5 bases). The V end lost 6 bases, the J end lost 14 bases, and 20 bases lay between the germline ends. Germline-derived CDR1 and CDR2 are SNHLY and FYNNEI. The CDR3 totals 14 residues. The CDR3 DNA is TGTGCCAGCAGCTTGGCCACGGGGGGATCATCCCTCCACTTT. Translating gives CASSLATGGSSLHF.

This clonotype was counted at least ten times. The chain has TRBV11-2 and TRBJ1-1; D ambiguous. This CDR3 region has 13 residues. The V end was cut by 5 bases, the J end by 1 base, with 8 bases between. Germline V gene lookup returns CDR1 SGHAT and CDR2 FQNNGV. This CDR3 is CASSTDGNTEAFF. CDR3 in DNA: TGTGCCAGCAGCACGGACGGGAACACTGAAGCTTTCTTT.

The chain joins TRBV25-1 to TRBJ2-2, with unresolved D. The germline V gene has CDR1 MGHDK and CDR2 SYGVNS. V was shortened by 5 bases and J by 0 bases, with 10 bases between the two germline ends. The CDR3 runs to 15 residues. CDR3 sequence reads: CASSRLTTNTGELFF. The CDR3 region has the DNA TGTGCCAGCAGTCGGCTAACGACGAACACCGGGGAGCTGTTTTTT. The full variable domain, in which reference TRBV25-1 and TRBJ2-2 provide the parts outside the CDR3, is EADIYQTPRYLVIGTGKKITLECSQTMGHDKMYWYQQDPGMELHLIHYSYGVNSTEKGDLSSESTVSRIRTEHFPLTLESARPSHTSQYLCASSRLTTNTGELFFGEGSRLTVL.

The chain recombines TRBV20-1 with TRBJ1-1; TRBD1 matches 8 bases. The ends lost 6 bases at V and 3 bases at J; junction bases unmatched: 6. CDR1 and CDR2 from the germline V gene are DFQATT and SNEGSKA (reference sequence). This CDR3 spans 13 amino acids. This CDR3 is CSAPTGDDTEAFF. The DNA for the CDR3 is TGCAGTGCACCGACAGGGGATGACACTGAAGCTTTCTTT.

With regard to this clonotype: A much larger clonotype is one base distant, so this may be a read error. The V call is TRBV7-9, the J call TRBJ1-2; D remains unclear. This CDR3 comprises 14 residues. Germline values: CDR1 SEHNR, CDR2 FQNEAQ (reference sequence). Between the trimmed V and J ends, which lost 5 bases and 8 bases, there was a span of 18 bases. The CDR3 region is CASSGSDMARGYTF. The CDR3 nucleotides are TGTGCCAGCAGCGGATCAGATATGGCAAGGGGCTACACCTTC.

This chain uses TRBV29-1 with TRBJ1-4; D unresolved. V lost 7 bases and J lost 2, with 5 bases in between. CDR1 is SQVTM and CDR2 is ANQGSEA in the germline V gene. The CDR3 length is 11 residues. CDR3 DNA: TGCAGCGCGGGGACTAATGAAAAACTGTTTTTT. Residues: CSAGTNEKLFF.

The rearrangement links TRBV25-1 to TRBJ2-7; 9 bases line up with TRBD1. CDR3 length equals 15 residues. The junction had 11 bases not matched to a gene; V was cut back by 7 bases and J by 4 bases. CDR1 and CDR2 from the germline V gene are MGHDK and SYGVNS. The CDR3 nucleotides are TGTGCCAGCACCCCAACCGGGACAGGGACGTACGAGCAGTACTTC. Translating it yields CASTPTGTGTYEQYF.

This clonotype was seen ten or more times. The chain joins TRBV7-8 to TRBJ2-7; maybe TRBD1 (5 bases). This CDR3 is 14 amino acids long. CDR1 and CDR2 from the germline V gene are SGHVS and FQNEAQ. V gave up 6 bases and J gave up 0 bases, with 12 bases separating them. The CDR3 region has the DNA TGTGCCAGCAGGACCGACAGCAACTCCTACGAGCAGTACTTC. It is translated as CASRTDSNSYEQYF.

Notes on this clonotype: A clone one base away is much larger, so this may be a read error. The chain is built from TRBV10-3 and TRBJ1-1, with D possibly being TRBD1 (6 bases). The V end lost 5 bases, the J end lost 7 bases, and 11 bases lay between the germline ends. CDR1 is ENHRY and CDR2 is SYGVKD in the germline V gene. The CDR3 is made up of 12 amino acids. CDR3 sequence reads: CAISTGHLEAFF. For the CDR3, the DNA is TGTGCCATCAGTACGGGACACCTTGAAGCTTTCTTT.

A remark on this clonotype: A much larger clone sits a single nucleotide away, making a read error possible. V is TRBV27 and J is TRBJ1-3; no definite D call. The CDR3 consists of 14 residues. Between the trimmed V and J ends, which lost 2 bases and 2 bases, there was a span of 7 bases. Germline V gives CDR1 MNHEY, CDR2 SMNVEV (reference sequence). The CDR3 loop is CASSLKGTGNTIYF. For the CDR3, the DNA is TGTGCCAGCAGTTTAAAGGGAACTGGAAACACCATATATTTT.

CDR3 sequence (DNA): TGTGCCAGTAGTATCGGAGGACTAGCGGGAGGCGGGGAGACCCAGTACTTC. Translated: CASSIGGLAGGGETQYF. This chain joins TRBV19 and TRBJ2-5; 14 bases are a match to TRBD2. The V gene end was trimmed by 3 bases and the J gene end by 5 bases; junction bases not matched to a gene: 8. The germline gives CDR1 LNHDA, CDR2 SQIVND (reference sequence). The CDR3 runs 17 residues.

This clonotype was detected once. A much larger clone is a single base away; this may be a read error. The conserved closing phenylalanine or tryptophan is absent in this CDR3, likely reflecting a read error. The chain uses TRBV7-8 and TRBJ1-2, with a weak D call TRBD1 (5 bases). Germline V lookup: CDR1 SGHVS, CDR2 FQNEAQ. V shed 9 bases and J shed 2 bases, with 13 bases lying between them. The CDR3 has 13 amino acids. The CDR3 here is CASRGGGNYGYTL. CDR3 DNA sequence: TGTGCCAGTCGCGGGGGGGGGAACTATGGCTACACCCTC.